The clone carrying this T cell receptor beta chain was seen a handful of times. Its antigen is undetermined. As previously described, bulk TCR libraries were made using listed TCR primers. TCRdb itself ran the PCR reads through MiXCR, one entry per CDR3 protein. The sample shows 600,000 to 650,000 distinct CDR3 sequences, 15% to 20% of them seen only once. The sample belongs to a study of molecular identifiers for immune sequencing clone quantification. In germline, CDR1 is LNHDA, CDR2 SQIVND (reference sequence). V lost 6 bases and J lost 3, with 12 bases in between. The CDR3 extends over 13 amino acids. The study's findings and limits: Clones carrying above 20 RNA copies accounted for over 98% of effector molecules, under 1% in naive cells.

Sequencing was performed on naive CD8+ T cells from blood, with Jurkat cell RNA spiked in. Subset reported: FACS-sorted CD8+CD4-CCR7+CD45RA+ naive T cells. The chain recombines TRBV19 with TRBJ2-7, with no clear D. This sequence originates from a human donor in good health. Some libraries in this study had Jurkat cell RNA spiked in. The CDR3 bases are TGTGCCAGTAGCCCCTATCTTTTCTACGAGCAGTACTTC. Its protein is CASSPYLFYEQYF. The full variable domain, in which reference TRBV19 and TRBJ2-7 provide the parts outside the CDR3, is DGGITQSPKYLFRKEGQNVTLSCEQNLNHDAMYWYRQDPGQGLRLIYYSQIVNDFQKGDIAEGYSVSREKKESFPLTVTSAQKNPTAFYLCASSPYLFYEQYFGPGTRLTVT.